This TCR beta chain was recovered during a study of T cell responses to AZD1222 COVID-19 vaccine. TCRdb's table, derived via immunoSEQ multiplex PCR, lists solely in-frame clones and lacks some. The table has tens of thousands of clones, approximately 87% seen once. The length of the CDR3 is 14 residues. Germline V lookup: CDR1 LNHDA, CDR2 SQIVND (reference sequence). The V and J ends lost 3 bases and 8 bases respectively, with 16 bases between them. Pooling of second doses given at about 4 or about 12 weeks was done. This TCR derives from an adult who received the AZD1222 COVID-19 vaccine. The sample in question was peripheral blood, obtained 28 days after the second AZD1222 dose. The V and J genes are TRBV19 and TRBJ1-2, with D perhaps matching TRBD1 (6 bases). The CDR3 coding sequence is TGTGCCAGTAGTATCTGGGGCAGGGGTATGGGCTACACCTTC. Translated, it gives CASSIWGRGMGYTF.